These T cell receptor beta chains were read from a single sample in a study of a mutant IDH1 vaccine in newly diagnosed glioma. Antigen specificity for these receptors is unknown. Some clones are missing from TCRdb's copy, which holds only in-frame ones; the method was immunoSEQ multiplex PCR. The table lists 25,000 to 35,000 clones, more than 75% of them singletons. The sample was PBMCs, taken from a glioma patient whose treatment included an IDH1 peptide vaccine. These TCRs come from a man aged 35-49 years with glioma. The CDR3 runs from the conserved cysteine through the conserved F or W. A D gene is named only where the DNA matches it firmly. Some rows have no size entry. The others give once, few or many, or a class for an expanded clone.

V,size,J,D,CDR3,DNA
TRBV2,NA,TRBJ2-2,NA,CASRTVLNTGELFF,TGTGCCAGCCGCACAGTTTTAAACACCGGGGAGCTGTTTTTT
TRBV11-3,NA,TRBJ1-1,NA,CASSLQRGTEAFF,TGTGCCAGCAGCCTTCAGAGGGGCACCGAAGCTTTCTTT
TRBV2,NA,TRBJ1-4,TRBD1,CASTQGASNEKLFF,TGTGCCAGCACTCAGGGGGCTTCGAATGAAAAACTGTTTTTT
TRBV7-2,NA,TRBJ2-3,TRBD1,CASSLNKGAGTTDTQYF,TGTGCCAGCAGCTTAAACAAGGGGGCTGGAACGACAGATACGCAGTATTTT
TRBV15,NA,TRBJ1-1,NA,CATSRGRPMNTEAFF,TGTGCCACCAGCAGAGGAAGGCCGATGAACACTGAAGCTTTCTTT
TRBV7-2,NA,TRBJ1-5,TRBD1,CASSLLTGHGGPQHF,TGTGCCAGCAGCTTGCTGACAGGGCATGGTGGGCCCCAGCATTTT
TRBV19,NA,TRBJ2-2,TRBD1,CASSTRDRGSTGELFF,TGTGCCAGTAGTACCCGGGACAGGGGTTCCACCGGGGAGCTGTTTTTT
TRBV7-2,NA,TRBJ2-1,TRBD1,CASSPLQGATRKYNEQFF,TGTGCCAGCAGCCCCCTGCAGGGGGCTACCCGTAAGTACAATGAGCAGTTCTTC
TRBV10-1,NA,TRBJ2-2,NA,CASSVEVRGTGELFF,TGCGCCAGCAGTGTTGAAGTTCGGGGCACCGGGGAGCTGTTTTTT
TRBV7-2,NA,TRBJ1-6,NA,CASSLGAWGNSPLHF,TGTGCCAGCAGCTTGGGGGCCTGGGGCAACTCACCCCTCCACTTT
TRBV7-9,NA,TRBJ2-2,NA,CASSLDQLEVGGELFF,TGTGCCAGCAGCTTGGATCAGCTAGAGGTTGGCGGGGAGCTGTTTTTT
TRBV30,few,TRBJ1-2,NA,CAWSEGDLGGYTF,TGTGCCTGGAGTGAAGGGGATCTTGGTGGCTACACCTTC
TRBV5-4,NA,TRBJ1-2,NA,CASSLGQGKGYGYTF,TGTGCCAGCAGCTTGGGCCAGGGCAAAGGCTATGGCTACACCTTC
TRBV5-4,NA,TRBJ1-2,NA,CASSLDLRRTENYGYTF,TGTGCCAGCAGCCTTGACCTGCGAAGGACGGAGAACTATGGCTACACCTTC
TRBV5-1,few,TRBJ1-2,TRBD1,CASSSIRDSDPPDYGYTF,TGCGCCAGCAGCTCCATCAGGGACAGCGATCCGCCCGACTATGGCTACACCTTC
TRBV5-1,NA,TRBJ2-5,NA,CASSRNLGTEETQYF,TGCGCCAGCAGCAGGAACCTAGGGACGGAAGAGACCCAGTACTTC
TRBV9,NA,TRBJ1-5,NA,CASSPTSYSNQPQHF,TGTGCCAGCAGCCCAACCTCATATAGCAATCAGCCCCAGCATTTT
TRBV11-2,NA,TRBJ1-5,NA,CASSLVDGAQPQHF,TGTGCCAGCAGCTTAGTAGATGGAGCCCAGCCCCAGCATTTT
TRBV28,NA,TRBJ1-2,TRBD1,CASRRPGTVFYTF,TGTGCCAGCAGGAGGCCCGGGACAGTCTTCTACACCTTC
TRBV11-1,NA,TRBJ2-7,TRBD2,CASSLDGTGGRGEQYF,TGTGCCAGCAGCTTAGATGGGACGGGAGGACGGGGCGAGCAGTACTTC
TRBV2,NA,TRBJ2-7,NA,CASRRLLSGNEQYF,TGTGCCAGCAGGAGACTCCTCTCGGGGAACGAGCAGTACTTC
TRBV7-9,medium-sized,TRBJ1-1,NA,CASSLEGVGTEAFF,TGTGCCAGCAGCTTAGAGGGGGTCGGCACTGAAGCTTTCTTT
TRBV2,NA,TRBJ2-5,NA,CASSEWDWGSGTQYF,TGTGCCAGCAGTGAATGGGACTGGGGGTCCGGGACCCAGTACTTC
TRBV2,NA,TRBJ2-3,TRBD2,CASQIARGVLDTQYF,TGTGCCAGCCAGATAGCGCGGGGGGTGTTAGATACGCAGTATTTT
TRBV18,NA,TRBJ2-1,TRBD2,CASSPLAGNNEQFF,TGTGCCAGCTCACCATTAGCGGGGAACAATGAGCAGTTCTTC
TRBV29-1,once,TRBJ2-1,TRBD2,CSVRGDRYNEQFF,TGCAGCGTTCGGGGGGACCGCTACAATGAGCAGTTCTTC
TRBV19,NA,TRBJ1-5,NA,CASRQPGHHSNQPQHF,TGTGCCAGTAGACAACCGGGACACCATAGCAATCAGCCCCAGCATTTT
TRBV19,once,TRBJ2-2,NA,CASKQTGANTGELFF,TGTGCCAGTAAACAGACAGGCGCGAACACCGGGGAGCTGTTTTTT
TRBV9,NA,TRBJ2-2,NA,CASSVGIVFTGELFF,TGTGCCAGCAGCGTAGGAATCGTCTTCACCGGGGAGCTGTTTTTT
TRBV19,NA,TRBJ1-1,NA,CASKGRDQGGTEAFF,TGTGCCAGTAAGGGGAGGGACCAAGGGGGCACTGAAGCTTTCTTT
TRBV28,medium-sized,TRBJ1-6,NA,CASSPSPSSPLHF,TGTGCCAGCAGTCCCAGCCCCAGTTCACCCCTCCACTTT
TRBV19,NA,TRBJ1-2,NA,CAISGADRRQGYTF,TGTGCCATCTCGGGCGCCGACAGGCGTCAGGGCTACACCTTC
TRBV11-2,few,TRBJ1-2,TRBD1,CASSRTGGGYTF,TGTGCCAGCAGCCGGACAGGGGGAGGCTACACCTTC
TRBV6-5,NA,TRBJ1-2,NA,CASSPLGSYGYTF,TGTGCCAGCAGCCCTTTAGGGTCGTATGGCTACACCTTC
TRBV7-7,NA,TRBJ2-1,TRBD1,CASSLAGTGGVNEQFF,TGTGCTAGCAGCTTAGCCGGGACAGGGGGGGTCAATGAGCAGTTCTTC
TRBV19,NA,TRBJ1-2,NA,CASSLTPLRGYTF,TGTGCCAGTAGTCTAACCCCATTGAGGGGCTACACCTTC
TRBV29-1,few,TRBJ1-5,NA,CSAQTAGNQPQHF,TGCAGCGCACAGACAGCGGGCAATCAGCCCCAGCATTTT
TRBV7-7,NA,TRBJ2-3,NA,CASSSFRGGEDTQYF,TGTGCTAGCAGCTCATTTAGAGGGGGAGAGGATACGCAGTATTTT
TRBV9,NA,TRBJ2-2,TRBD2,CASSVETSGITGELFF,TGTGCCAGCAGCGTAGAGACTAGCGGGATCACCGGGGAGCTGTTTTTT
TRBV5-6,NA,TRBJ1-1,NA,CASSLVGGRSTEAFF,TGTGCCAGCAGCTTGGTTGGGGGTAGGAGCACTGAAGCTTTCTTT
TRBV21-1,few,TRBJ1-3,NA,CASSKLGNTIYF,TGTGCCAGCAGCAAATTGGGAAACACCATATATTTT
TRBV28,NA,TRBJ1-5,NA,CASSPTPYSNQPQHF,TGTGCCAGCAGCCCGACACCCTATAGCAATCAGCCCCAGCATTTT
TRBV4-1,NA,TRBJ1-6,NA,CASSQEGLLPNSPLHF,TGCGCCAGCAGCCAAGAGGGCCTCCTGCCGAATTCACCCCTCCACTTT
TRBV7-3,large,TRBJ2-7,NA,CASSSLGTGFHEQYF,TGTGCCAGCAGCTCCCTGGGTACAGGGTTCCACGAGCAGTACTTC
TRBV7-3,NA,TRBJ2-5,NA,CASSRRTGSQETQYF,TGTGCCAGCAGCCGTAGAACGGGTTCTCAAGAGACCCAGTACTTC
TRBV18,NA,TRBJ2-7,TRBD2,CASSSLAGGIYEQYF,TGTGCCAGCTCGTCACTAGCGGGAGGAATATACGAGCAGTACTTC
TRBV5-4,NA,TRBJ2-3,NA,CASSLDREADTQYF,TGTGCCAGCAGCCTAGACAGGGAGGCAGATACGCAGTATTTT
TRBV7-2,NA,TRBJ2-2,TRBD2,CASSFGAGVTGELFF,TGTGCCAGCAGCTTTGGAGCGGGAGTGACCGGGGAGCTGTTTTTT
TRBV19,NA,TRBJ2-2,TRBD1,CASRDPGQGNSGELFF,TGTGCCAGTAGAGACCCGGGACAGGGGAATTCCGGGGAGCTGTTTTTT
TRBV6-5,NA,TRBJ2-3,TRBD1,CASRSTGVPTDTQYF,TGTGCCAGCAGAAGCACAGGGGTCCCCACAGATACGCAGTATTTT